The entry below describes one TCR beta chain. The antigen is unknown. This entry is derived from a study of neurological immune-mediated disorders. Findings of the study overall: Because no CDR3 amino acid sequences were shared across subjects by expanded clones, private repertoires were suggested in all groups. TCR clonal expansion peaked in HTLV-1-associated myelopathy patients and was lowest in multiple sclerosis patients.

The sorted libraries took approximately 1 million CD4+ or CD8+ T cells. The cDNA was synthesized by means of template-switch 5'RACE, which was carried out with 10-nucleotide random UMIs. Via MiXCR, TCRdb re-called the 5' RACE reads, giving one row per CDR3 protein. The sample contains some 28,000 distinct CDR3 sequences, approximately 24% of which appear only once. V was trimmed by 4 bases and J by 6 bases, leaving 11 bases between them. Germline-derived CDR1 and CDR2 are SGDLS and YYNGEE. The CDR3 contains 13 residues. This rearrangement joins TRBV9 to TRBJ1-5, with D unclear. This TCR was sampled from a man aged 50-59 years with HTLV-1-associated myelopathy (HAM/TSP). Sequenced material: CD4+ T cells from blood. CDR3 loop: CASSPGRGQPQHF. In DNA, the CDR3 is TGTGCCAGCAGCCCCGGTCGAGGTCAGCCCCAGCATTTT.